This T cell receptor beta chain appears in the sequencing data of a study of Tregs in tolerant kidney transplant recipients. As to this clone: What it recognizes is unknown.

CDR3 length equals 12 residues. Germline V lookup: CDR1 MNHNS, CDR2 SASEGT. Deletions cut 7 bases from V and 2 bases from J, with 9 bases between. The repertoire was sequenced with immunoSEQ multiplex PCR; TCRdb's copy has only in-frame clones and lacks some. Of approximately 60,000 clones in the sample, around 87% are singletons; the top ten hold about 3.8%. Study outcomes and limitations: Nucleotide sequences could not be compared across some patients' samples due to primer changes. No direct test of biological reproducibility was done here. Expanding Tregs on activated donor B cells appeared to best identify donor-specific TCRbeta clones.

Mixed chimerism was transient after nonmyeloablative marrow transplants from related graft donors. CD4+CD25+CD127- Tregs, CD4+CD25- non-Tregs, CD4 and CD8 cells were sorted. The origin of this receptor is a human patient who received a combined kidney and bone marrow transplant. Some T cells may be provided by the graft donor. Here the sequenced sample was CD4+ T cells from blood (PBMCs), taken 6 months after the transplant. V gene TRBV6-1 combines with J gene TRBJ2-7, with D possibly TRBD2 on 5 matching bases. Here the CDR3 reads CASTDYTYEQYF. The CDR3 bases are TGTGCCAGCACAGACTACACCTACGAGCAGTACTTC.